This entry lists 30 T cell receptor beta chains sequenced from one sample in a study of shared clonotypes between healthy human individuals. This table comes from immunoSEQ multiplex PCR, and its TCRdb copy is limited to in-frame clones, with some not included. The sample has 2 million to 2.5 million clones, around 90% seen once; the top ten hold approximately 0.39%. The material sequenced was naive CD4+ T cells from PBMCs. Subset in this sample: CD45RA+ positively selected. The origin of the receptors is a man between 18 and 29 years old in good health. Some clones in this sample may be carry-over from other donors' samples.

The chain links TRBV4-1 to TRBJ1-2, with 9 bases matching TRBD1. V was clipped by 5 bases and J by 4 bases; unmatched bases: 8. Germline values: CDR1 MGHRA, CDR2 YSYEKL. This CDR3 is built from 15 residues. CDR3 in amino acids: CASSTPGQGGYGYTF. DNA for the CDR3: TGCGCCAGCAGCACGCCGGGACAGGGCGGCTATGGCTACACCTTC.

This clone was detected once. The CDR3 protein is CASSLAGGLMNTEAFF. The CDR3 nucleotides read TGTGCCAGCAGCTTGGCAGGGGGCCTCATGAACACTGAAGCTTTCTTT. V is TRBV5-4 and J is TRBJ1-1; TRBD1 matches at 8 bases. Germline lookup yields CDR1 SGHNT and CDR2 YYREEE (reference sequence). The CDR3 consists of 16 residues. V lost 0 bases to trimming and J lost 0 bases; unmatched junction nucleotides: 4.

The chain is built from TRBV6-6 and TRBJ2-7, with D possibly matching TRBD1 (5 bases). V shed 7 bases and J shed 0 bases, with 13 bases lying between them. Looked up from germline, CDR1 is MNHNY and CDR2 is SVGAGI (reference sequence). The CDR3 runs to 14 residues. CDR3 nucleotides: TGTGCCAGCAAAGGTCTCAGGGCCTCCTACGAGCAGTACTTC. This gives the protein CASKGLRASYEQYF.

The chain joins TRBV30 to TRBJ1-2; D possibly corresponds to TRBD1 (6 bases). Trimming stripped 5 bases from V and 6 bases from J, with 16 bases between. This CDR3 is built from 13 residues. Germline V gene sequence: CDR1 GTSNPN, CDR2 SVGIG (reference sequence). The CDR3 is CAWVRGREDGYTF. Here the CDR3 DNA reads TGTGCCTGGGTCAGGGGCAGGGAGGATGGCTACACCTTC. Full variable domain (missing parts from reference TRBV30 and TRBJ1-2): SQTIHQWPATLVQPVGSPLSLECTVEGTSNPNLYWYRQAAGRGLQLLFYSVGIGQISSEVPQNLSASRPQDRQFILSSKKLLLSDSGFYLCAWVRGREDGYTFGSGTRLTVV.

In its sample, this clone was seen a few times. The chain recombines TRBV21-1 with TRBJ1-1; the table's D call, TRBD1, has no DNA check behind it. TRBV21-1 is reported as a pseudogene. This CDR3 has 13 residues. The CDR3 region is CASSKARRAEAFF. CDR3 coding DNA: TGTGCCAGCAGCAAAGCCAGGCGAGCTGAAGCTTTCTTT.

The chain carries TRBV6-5 and TRBJ2-3; possibly TRBD1 for D (6 bases). V shed 6 bases and J shed 1 base, with 14 bases lying between them. Germline V gene sequence: CDR1 MNHEY, CDR2 SVGAGI. The CDR3 is 15 amino acids. CDR3 amino acids: CASSPRQAGTDTQYF. CDR3 bases: TGTGCCAGCAGCCCCCGACAGGCGGGCACAGATACGCAGTATTTT.

The chain employs TRBV27 and TRBJ2-7; D is possibly TRBD2 (5 bases). The CDR3 is made up of 17 amino acids. Germline V lookup: CDR1 MNHEY, CDR2 SMNVEV (reference sequence). V lost 4 bases, J lost 7 bases, and 26 bases lay in between. The CDR3 protein is CASSSTGLRAHYVEQYF. CDR3 bases: TGTGCCAGCAGTTCCACCGGGCTGAGGGCCCATTACGTGGAGCAGTACTTC.

The chain combines TRBV19 with TRBJ1-5, with unresolved D. Between the trimmed V and J ends, which lost 6 bases and 0 bases, there was a span of 24 bases. This CDR3 contains 19 residues. Per the germline V gene, CDR1 is LNHDA and CDR2 is SQIVND (reference sequence). CDR3 DNA sequence: TGTGCCAGTAGCCGATCCGGACCCCAGCGGGCTTATAGCAATCAGCCCCAGCATTTT. It yields the protein CASSRSGPQRAYSNQPQHF.

The chain couples TRBV2 to TRBJ2-3; D not certain. The CDR3 sequence is 14 residues long. V was clipped by 3 bases and J by 2 bases, with 9 bases between them. Germline V gene sequence: CDR1 SNHLY, CDR2 FYNNEI. CDR3 sequence reads: CASSERVTTDTQYF. CDR3 DNA: TGTGCCAGCAGTGAGCGTGTCACCACAGATACGCAGTATTTT.

In this sample, this clone turned up once. The rearrangement joins TRBV30 to TRBJ2-1; D is unresolved. CDR1 and CDR2 (germline): GTSNPN, SVGIG (reference sequence). Trimming pared 5 bases from V and 15 bases from J, leaving 17 bases between. This CDR3 has 11 residues. The CDR3 sequence is CAWDSITSRFF. The CDR3 region has the DNA TGTGCCTGGGATTCTATTACTTCCAGGTTCTTC.

This clone was counted only a few times. Other DNA sequences within the sample encode an identical CDR3. The chain recombines TRBV7-9 with TRBJ1-1; D not resolved. Germline CDR1 reads SEHNR; CDR2 reads FQNEAQ (reference sequence). The CDR3 covers 13 residues. V shed 5 bases and J shed 4 bases, with 11 bases lying between them. DNA of the CDR3: TGTGCCAGCAGCCAAGACCGGGCCACTGAAGCTTTCTTT. This translates into CASSQDRATEAFF. Supplemented by reference TRBV7-9 and TRBJ1-1, the full variable domain reads DTGVSQNPRHKITKRGQNVTFRCDPISEHNRLYWYRQTLGQGPEFLTYFQNEAQLEKSRLLSDRFSAERPKGSFSTLEIQRTEQGDSAMYLCASSQDRATEAFFGQGTRLTVV.

The chain combines TRBV15 with TRBJ1-1, with unresolved D. The CDR3 is 14 amino acids. The ends were cut back, 1 base at V and 9 bases at J, with 15 bases in the middle. CDR1 and CDR2 from the germline V gene are LNHNV and YYDKDF (reference sequence). CDR3: CATSRGTGRIKAFF. In nucleotides, the CDR3 is TGTGCCACCAGCAGAGGGACTGGCAGAATCAAAGCTTTCTTT. The whole variable domain, remainder taken from reference TRBV15 and TRBJ1-1, is DAMVIQNPRYQVTQFGKPVTLSCSQTLNHNVMYWYQQKSSQAPKLLFHYYDKDFNNEADTPDNFQSRRPNTSFCFLDIRSPGLGDTAMYLCATSRGTGRIKAFFGQGTRLTVV.

The J gene is TRBJ2-1, the V gene TRBV6-1; D remains unclear. This CDR3 region has 15 residues. V shed 1 base and J shed 1 base, with 8 bases lying between them. Looked up from germline, CDR1 is MNHNS and CDR2 is SASEGT. The CDR3 nucleotides are TGTGCCAGCAGTGAAGTTACAAGATCCTACAATGAGCAGTTCTTC. Translated: CASSEVTRSYNEQFF.

This chain uses TRBV19 with TRBJ2-7, with D possibly being TRBD1 or TRBD2 (6 bases each). CDR3 length: 16 residues. V was pared by 1 base and J by 1 base, with 14 bases between. The V gene's germline CDR1 is LNHDA and CDR2 SQIVND (reference sequence). CDR3 protein: CASSIVGGLSSYEQYF. In nucleotides, the CDR3 is TGTGCCAGTAGTATAGTCGGGGGCCTCTCTTCCTACGAGCAGTACTTC.

Points on this clone: A read error may account for a junction end that differs from germline. The V call is TRBV6-6, the J call TRBJ2-5; unclear D gene. Germline V CDR1 and CDR2: MNHNY, SVGAGI (reference sequence). The CDR3 totals 14 residues. CDR3 residues: CASSYRTPIEAQYF. In nucleotides, the CDR3 is TGTGCCAGCAGTTACAGAACGCCGATAGAGGCCCAGTACTTC.

V and J are TRBV4-1 and TRBJ1-2, with D possibly being TRBD1 (5 bases). Looked up from germline, CDR1 is MGHRA and CDR2 is YSYEKL. Trimming stripped 1 base from V and 4 bases from J, with 10 bases between. The CDR3 runs to 14 residues. The CDR3 sequence: CASSQGDGGYGYTF. Written as DNA, the CDR3 is TGCGCCAGCAGCCAAGGGGACGGGGGCTATGGCTACACCTTC.

This clone was seen only once. The rearrangement joins TRBV9 to TRBJ1-4; no definite D call. Trimming removed 3 bases at V and 8 bases at J, with 8 bases between. This CDR3 contains 12 residues. Per the germline V gene, CDR1 is SGDLS and CDR2 is YYNGEE. The CDR3 nucleotides are TGTGCCAGCAGCGCCCAAGGGGAAAAACTGTTTTTT. It specifies CASSAQGEKLFF.

The chain recombines TRBV7-2 with TRBJ2-3, with TRBD2 identical over 9 bases. Trimming took 6 bases from V and 0 from J; bases not matched to a gene: 10. The germline gives CDR1 SGHTA, CDR2 FQGNSA. This CDR3 spans 17 amino acids. CDR3 coding DNA: TGTGCCAGCAGTCTATGGGCTAGCGGGACTAGCACAGATACGCAGTATTTT. It translates to CASSLWASGTSTDTQYF.

V is TRBV7-6 and J is TRBJ2-1, with 13 bases lining up with TRBD2. The germline CDR1 and CDR2 sequences are SGHVS and FNYEAQ. This CDR3 contains 15 residues. V was pared by 4 bases and J by 7 bases, with 4 bases of the junction left unmatched. The CDR3 reads CASSYGLAGVNEQFF. CDR3 DNA sequence: TGTGCCAGCAGCTACGGACTAGCGGGAGTAAATGAGCAGTTCTTC.

The rearrangement joins TRBV6-1 to TRBJ2-7, with 10 bases lining up with TRBD2. The junction had 3 bases not matched to a gene; V was cut back by 4 bases and J by 0 bases. The CDR3 runs 15 residues. CDR1 is MNHNS and CDR2 is SASEGT in the germline V gene. In DNA form, the CDR3 reads TGTGCCAGCAGTGTAGCGGGAGGTTACTCCTACGAGCAGTACTTC. Translation: CASSVAGGYSYEQYF.

V gene TRBV6-1 combines with J gene TRBJ1-1; D call uncertain. The V gene's germline CDR1 is MNHNS and CDR2 SASEGT. The CDR3 loop spans 13 amino acids. V lost 2 bases and J lost 8, with 12 bases in between. The CDR3 protein is CASSEQSGFEAFF. CDR3 sequence (DNA): TGTGCCAGCAGTGAACAATCGGGGTTCGAAGCTTTCTTT.

The CDR3 nucleotides are TGCGCCAGCAGCTTGGTGCAGGGGGAGAACACTGAAGCTTTCTTT. Encoded protein: CASSLVQGENTEAFF. The chain employs TRBV5-1 and TRBJ1-1; 7 bases line up with TRBD1. The CDR3 spans 15 residues. Germline CDR1 and CDR2: SGHRS and YFSETQ. The V and J ends lost 0 bases and 1 base, in that order; junction bases with no gene match: 3. The complete variable domain, with remaining parts taken from reference TRBV5-1 and TRBJ1-1, reads KAGVTQTPRYLIKTRGQQVTLSCSPISGHRSVSWYQQTPGQGLQFLFEYFSETQRNKGNFPGRFSGRQFSNSRSEMNVSTLELGDSALYLCASSLVQGENTEAFFGQGTRLTVV.

This chain joins TRBV6-1 and TRBJ1-1; no firm D call. This CDR3 is 15 amino acids long. The ends were cut back, 1 base at V and 5 bases at J, with 14 bases in the middle. The germline V gene has CDR1 MNHNS and CDR2 SASEGT. The CDR3 reads CASSEVVPKRTEAFF. The CDR3 coding sequence is TGTGCCAGCAGTGAAGTTGTCCCGAAGAGGACTGAAGCTTTCTTT.

The CDR3 region is CASSRGTGAYSNQPQHF. For the CDR3, the DNA is TGTGCCAGCAGCCGCGGGACAGGGGCATATAGCAATCAGCCCCAGCATTTT. The J gene is TRBJ1-5, the V gene TRBV28, with 10 bases aligning to TRBD1. This CDR3 is built from 17 residues. The J segment lost 0 bases and the V segment lost 6 bases, leaving 8 bases of the junction unmatched. Germline-derived CDR1 and CDR2 are MDHEN and SYDVKM.

This chain uses TRBV28 with TRBJ2-3; TRBD2 aligns across 9 bases. The CDR3 is made up of 16 amino acids. The V gene end was trimmed by 3 bases and the J gene end by 2 bases; junction bases not matched to a gene: 6. Germline CDR1 MDHEN, CDR2 SYDVKM. The CDR3 DNA sequence: TGTGCCAGCAGTTTGTTAATAGCGGGAGACACAGATACGCAGTATTTT. As protein: CASSLLIAGDTDTQYF.

The rearrangement joins TRBV28 to TRBJ1-2; D remains unclear. Germline assignment: CDR1 MDHEN and CDR2 SYDVKM. This CDR3 comprises 16 residues. V was pared by 7 bases and J by 5 bases, with 23 bases between. The CDR3 nucleotides are TGTGCCAGCACCCCTTCCCCGGCAAAAACCGCTTATGGCTACACCTTC. It yields the protein CASTPSPAKTAYGYTF.

This chain uses TRBV2 with TRBJ2-3, with 8 bases that match TRBD2. The CDR3 spans 14 residues. V trimming: 4 bases; J trimming: 6 bases; junction bases outside the gene matches: 6. The V gene's germline CDR1 is SNHLY and CDR2 FYNNEI. DNA for the CDR3: TGTGCCAGCAGTGGCAGCGGGAGTCCCGATACGCAGTATTTT. Translated, it gives CASSGSGSPDTQYF.

The genes are TRBV6-1 and TRBJ1-1; D might be TRBD1 (5 bases). The CDR3 consists of 14 residues. The germline gives CDR1 MNHNS, CDR2 SASEGT. V gave up 7 bases and J gave up 4 bases, with 16 bases separating them. In DNA, the CDR3 is TGTGCCAGCATGGGGGGTGCAGGGAGCACTGAAGCTTTCTTT. Its protein product is CASMGGAGSTEAFF.

V gene TRBV5-6 combines with J gene TRBJ2-3; D call uncertain. V was trimmed by 7 bases and J by 5 bases, leaving 14 bases between them. The CDR3 is 13 residues long. The germline V gene encodes CDR1 SGHDT and CDR2 YYEEEE. CDR3 sequence: CASCRMIRDTQYF. DNA for the CDR3: TGTGCCAGCTGTCGGATGATTCGAGATACGCAGTATTTT.

The chain employs TRBV7-2 and TRBJ2-1; D tentatively fits TRBD1 or TRBD2 (6 bases each). The length of the CDR3 is 14 residues. Germline CDR1 and CDR2: SGHTA and FQGNSA. The germline V and J ends were trimmed by 3 bases and 10 bases, with 16 bases remaining between them. CDR3 loop: CASSFPSGAREQFF. DNA of the CDR3: TGTGCCAGCAGCTTTCCCTCGGGGGCAAGGGAGCAGTTCTTC.